The next 3 T cell receptor beta chains were all read from a single sample in a study of blood T cell repertoires in COVID-19. The assay was immunoSEQ multiplex PCR, and TCRdb's table has in-frame clones only and misses some. The sample yields a few hundred thousand clones, around nine tenths seen once. Sequencing was carried out using peripheral blood. These receptors all stem from a man at least 80 years old with acute or convalescent COVID-19.

This clone has more than one count but fewer than ten. The V and J genes are TRBV5-4 and TRBJ1-4; TRBD1 is a possible D gene (5 bases). The germline V gene has CDR1 SGHNT and CDR2 YYREEE (reference sequence). The ends were cut back, 2 bases at V and 3 bases at J, with 11 bases in the middle. This CDR3 is built from 15 residues. The CDR3 nucleotides read TGTGCCAGCAGCTTCGAAGGAGGGGCTAATGAAAAACTGTTTTTT. It translates to CASSFEGGANEKLFF.

The genes are TRBV29-1 and TRBJ1-2; D is perhaps TRBD1 (6 bases). The CDR3 has 11 residues. Germline assignment: CDR1 SQVTM and CDR2 ANQGSEA. The V end lost 6 bases, the J end lost 7 bases, and 12 bases lay between the germline ends. The CDR3 bases are TGCAGCGTAGACAGGTCTGGTGGCTACACCTTC. This translates into CSVDRSGGYTF. Full variable domain (remainder filled in from reference TRBV29-1 and TRBJ1-2): SAVISQKPSRDICQRGTSLTIQCQVDSQVTMMFWYRQQPGQSLTLIATANQGSEATYESGFVIDKFPISRPNLTFSTLTVSNMSPEDSSIYLCSVDRSGGYTFGSGTRLTVV.

The gene calls are TRBV3-1 (or the pseudogene TRBV3-2) and TRBJ2-3; 14 bases are a match to TRBD2. CDR1 is LGHDT, CDR2 YNNKEL, per germline (reference sequence). The V segment lost 5 bases and the J segment 2 bases; nucleotides outside the gene matches: 6. CDR3 size: 17 residues. The CDR3 DNA reads TGTGCCAGCAGCTTCCGACTAGCGGGGGGGGACACAGATACGCAGTATTTT. It encodes CASSFRLAGGDTDTQYF.